The rows below give T cell receptor beta chains drawn from one sample of a study of T cell repertoires in aging, cancer and after chemotherapy. TCRdb redid the calling of the multiplex PCR reads with MiXCR, one entry per CDR3 protein. The sample shows about 11,000 distinct CDR3 sequences, almost 30% of them seen only once. The source material was blood. The source of these receptors is a human donor in good health. Both conserved end residues are trimmed from each CDR3. Clone size is stated in some rows and not others, as once, few, many or a class when expanded.

J	size	V	CDR3
TRBJ2-7	NA	TRBV7-2	ASSLVRVNGHEQY
TRBJ1-5	NA	TRBV6-1	ASSELGGRSNQPQH
TRBJ1-3	medium-sized	TRBV6-5	ASSYSKQDTIY
TRBJ2-1	NA	TRBV6-5	ASSGPSQGTGSYNEQF
TRBJ2-1	few	TRBV11-3	ASSLSGGDYNEQF
TRBJ1-5	NA	TRBV20-1	SARVGSPYSNQPQH
TRBJ2-6	NA	TRBV4-1	ASSQDRAAPWKANVLT
TRBJ2-5	NA	TRBV29-1	SVFRQGREAQY
TRBJ2-2	NA	TRBV7-2	ASSPWQANTGELF
TRBJ2-1	once	TRBV12-3/TRBV12-4	ASTGVTSGYNEQF
TRBJ2-7	NA	TRBV20-1	SVYRGSSYEQY
TRBJ2-1	few	TRBV19	ASSSPSGTLLEQF
TRBJ2-3	NA	TRBV5-6	ASIPASDTQY
TRBJ2-1	NA	TRBV7-2	ASSISGYNEQF
TRBJ2-3	few	TRBV6-5	ASGRGDSRDTQY
TRBJ1-5	few	TRBV20-1	SARDLGTGAYSNQPQH
TRBJ1-1	few	TRBV5-6	ASSLYGRQNTEAF
TRBJ2-7	NA	TRBV7-9	ASSLTGQGAYEQY
NA	NA	TRBV6-5	ASSYRAGGQETQY
TRBJ2-5	NA	TRBV5-6	ASSSPEAVETQY
TRBJ2-7	few	TRBV5-4	ASSLTPSYEQY
TRBJ1-5	few	TRBV10-3	AISGTGVGLMDQPQH
TRBJ1-3	NA	TRBV30	AWRLDRGRGNTIY
TRBJ2-3	NA	TRBV11-2	ASSSGQLNTDTQY
TRBJ2-7	NA	TRBV5-1	ASSSGQGLYEQY
TRBJ1-1	medium-sized	TRBV29-1	SVGQGNTEAF
TRBJ1-1	NA	TRBV19	ASRDRGSPREEAF
TRBJ2-7	medium-sized	TRBV20-1	SAARTPYEQY
TRBJ1-1	NA	TRBV21-1	ASSRGTYSHLNTEAF
TRBJ1-1	NA	TRBV19	ASLEDVRGTEAF